The entry below gives a single T cell receptor beta chain sequence along with its context. Using RNA transcripts as the source, TCR beta CDR3 regions were amplified. Initially, a first-round RT-PCR of the TCR CDR3 employed the HTBI primer set. TCRdb itself ran the multiplex PCR reads through MiXCR, one entry per CDR3 protein. Found here are a few hundred thousand distinct CDR3 sequences, under 20% of them singletons; the top ten hold around 17%. The CDR3 extends over 15 amino acids. Unmatched junction bases numbered 8, after V lost 7 bases and J lost 1 base. The germline CDR1 and CDR2 sequences are MDHEN and SYDVKM. The entry originates in a study of T cells in Graves' hyperthyroidism and ophthalmopathy.

This receptor was taken from a woman aged 18-30 years with Graves' ophthalmopathy. Sequenced: blood. The chain combines TRBV28 with TRBJ1-1; 8 nucleotides line up with TRBD1. CDR3 loop: CASTLSGTGNTEAFF. The CDR3 DNA reads TGTGCCAGCACCCTTTCTGGGACAGGGAACACTGAAGCTTTCTTT.